These T cell receptor beta chains were read from a single sample in a study of Ad26.COV2.S vaccination and SARS-CoV-2 variants. Only in-frame clones appear in the TCRdb table, and some are missing; sequencing was by immunoSEQ multiplex PCR. The sample yields 300,000 to 400,000 clones, around 85% seen once. The input for sequencing was peripheral blood, taken in a trial of Ad26.COV2.S vaccine versus placebo. These receptor sequences come from a person aged 18-60 years who received the Ad26.COV2.S COVID-19 vaccine or a placebo. The CDR3 runs from the conserved cysteine through the conserved F or W. Each record gives: CDR3 protein, CDR3 DNA, clone size, V gene, D gene, CDR3 length, J gene. A D gene is named only where the DNA matches it firmly. Clone size is shown for a subset of rows, as once, few, many or a class of expanded clone.

CASSSPGQGAETQYF,TGCGCCAGCAGCTCTCCGGGACAGGGGGCAGAGACCCAGTACTTC,once,TRBV5-1,TRBD1,15,TRBJ2-5
CASRDGTSGGNEQYF,TGTGCCAGCAGAGATGGTACTAGCGGGGGAAACGAGCAGTACTTC,few,TRBV2,TRBD2,15,TRBJ2-7
CASSPGQMNTEAFF,TGTGCCAGCAGCCCGGGACAGATGAACACTGAAGCTTTCTTT,-,TRBV28,TRBD1,14,TRBJ1-1
CASSLEATSNTGELFF,TGTGCCAGCAGTCTGGAGGCGACCTCCAACACCGGGGAGCTGTTTTTT,-,TRBV2,-,16,TRBJ2-2
CASRGAEAFF,TGCGCCAGCCGGGGGGCTGAAGCTTTCTTT,-,TRBV4-1,-,10,TRBJ1-1
CASSYDPGVPNEKLFF,TGTGCCAGCAGTTACGACCCAGGAGTGCCCAATGAAAAACTGTTTTTT,-,TRBV6-5,-,16,TRBJ1-4
CASSIADTQYF,TGTGCCAGCAGTATAGCTGATACGCAGTATTTT,-,TRBV6-2/TRBV6-3,-,11,TRBJ2-3
CASSEAIGTEQYF,TGTGCCAGCAGTGAAGCGATAGGGACCGAGCAGTACTTC,few,TRBV2,-,13,TRBJ2-7
CASSPARGGKAFF,TGCGCCAGCAGCCCCGCGAGGGGGGGGAAGGCTTTCTTT,-,TRBV5-1,-,13,TRBJ1-1
CAWSRWEQGAAYTF,TGTGCCTGGAGCCGTTGGGAGCAGGGGGCGGCATACACCTTC,-,TRBV30,TRBD1,14,TRBJ1-2
CASSLLSEEDTQYF,TGCGCCAGCAGCTTGTTGTCCGAAGAGGATACGCAGTATTTT,once,TRBV5-1,-,14,TRBJ2-3
CASSDSVSGGYPPWEQYF,TGCGCCAGCAGTGACTCCGTGTCAGGTGGATATCCTCCTTGGGAGCAGTACTTC,-,TRBV10-1,-,18,TRBJ2-7
CSVRILNTEAFF,TGCAGCGTTCGAATCCTAAACACTGAAGCTTTCTTT,-,TRBV29-1,-,12,TRBJ1-1
CASSYSSGGNEKLFF,TGTGCCAGCAGCTACTCAAGCGGGGGCAATGAAAAACTGTTTTTT,-,TRBV11-2,-,15,TRBJ1-4
CASSLVGDGYGYTF,TGTGCCAGCAGCTTGGTTGGGGATGGCTATGGCTACACCTTC,-,TRBV5-6,-,14,TRBJ1-2
CASSYSTGNTEAFF,TGTGCCAGCAGTTACTCGACGGGGAACACTGAAGCTTTCTTT,-,TRBV6-2/TRBV6-3,-,14,TRBJ1-1
CASSVEGWNTGNTIYF,TGTGCCAGCAGCGTAGAAGGGTGGAATACTGGAAACACCATATATTTT,-,TRBV9,-,16,TRBJ1-3
CASPSGRGWKSGANVLTF,TGTGCCAGCCCTTCGGGCAGGGGATGGAAATCTGGGGCCAACGTCCTGACTTTC,once,TRBV7-8,-,18,TRBJ2-6
CATSAYNEQFF,TGTGCCACCAGTGCATACAATGAGCAGTTCTTC,once,TRBV24-1,-,11,TRBJ2-1
CASSLYSSGANVLTF,TGTGCCAGCAGCCTCTACAGCTCTGGGGCCAACGTCCTGACTTTC,-,TRBV3-1/TRBV3-2,-,15,TRBJ2-6
CASSPSGGNEKLFF,TGTGCCAGCAGTCCTTCCGGCGGGAATGAAAAACTGTTTTTT,-,TRBV25-1,-,14,TRBJ1-4
CASSESGDVDEQFF,TGTGCCAGCAGTGAATCAGGGGATGTAGATGAGCAGTTCTTC,few,TRBV25-1,-,14,TRBJ2-1
CASSPRGAGTGELFF,TGTGCCAGCAGCCCGCGGGGGGCGGGGACCGGGGAGCTGTTTTTT,-,TRBV7-6,TRBD2,15,TRBJ2-2
CASSLFSLGMAGNQPQHF,TGTGCCAGCAGTCTCTTCAGTCTCGGGATGGCCGGCAATCAGCCCCAGCATTTT,-,TRBV27,-,18,TRBJ1-5
CASSSTTGGEGIETQYF,TGTGCCAGCAGCTCTACGACAGGGGGCGAAGGAATAGAGACCCAGTACTTC,-,TRBV11-2,TRBD1,17,TRBJ2-5
CASSYGETGNSPLHF,TGTGCCAGCAGTTACGGGGAGACAGGCAATTCACCCCTCCACTTT,-,TRBV6-5,-,15,TRBJ1-6
CASSNTKGGCRVAKNIQYF,TGTGCCAGCAGCAATACTAAAGGGGGATGTAGGGTGGCCAAAAACATTCAGTACTTC,-,TRBV21-1,-,19,TRBJ2-4
CASSHGDRRKYEQYF,TGTGCCAGCAGCCATGGGGACAGAAGAAAATACGAGCAGTACTTC,-,TRBV3-1/TRBV3-2,TRBD1,15,TRBJ2-7
CASSSPGGLAGAWTGELFF,TGCGCCAGCAGCTCACCGGGGGGACTAGCGGGGGCGTGGACCGGGGAGCTGTTTTTT,-,TRBV5-1,TRBD2,19,TRBJ2-2
CASSPRGGYEQFF,TGTGCCAGCAGCCCCCGAGGGGGCTATGAGCAGTTCTTC,-,TRBV3-1/TRBV3-2,TRBD1,13,TRBJ2-1
CASSYIQGAYGYTF,TGCGCCAGCAGCTACATACAGGGGGCGTATGGCTACACCTTC,-,TRBV5-1,TRBD1,14,TRBJ1-2
CASSEQRTGNTIYF,TGTGCCAGCAGTGAACAGAGAACTGGAAACACCATATATTTT,-,TRBV6-1,-,14,TRBJ1-3
CASSIGTSNQPQHF,TGTGCCAGTAGTATAGGGACAAGCAATCAGCCCCAGCATTTT,-,TRBV19,-,14,TRBJ1-5
CASSEQGASYEQYF,TGTGCCAGCAGTGAACAGGGGGCGAGCTACGAGCAGTACTTC,-,TRBV9,TRBD1,14,TRBJ2-7
CATRDLDGYGYTF,TGTGCCACTCGGGATCTAGACGGTTATGGCTACACCTTC,-,TRBV6-4,-,13,TRBJ1-2
CASSLTNYGYTF,TGTGCCAGCAGTTTGACTAACTATGGCTACACCTTC,few,TRBV12-3/TRBV12-4,-,12,TRBJ1-2
CASSEVVSGGTVNEQFF,TGTGCCAGCAGTGAAGTTGTATCGGGGGGGACAGTCAATGAGCAGTTCTTC,-,TRBV2,-,17,TRBJ2-1
CATAEQGGIVEKLFF,TGTGCCACCGCAGAGCAGGGGGGAATAGTTGAAAAACTGTTTTTT,-,TRBV25-1,TRBD1,15,TRBJ1-4
CASSLLDAYEQYF,TGTGCCAGCAGTTTATTGGATGCCTACGAGCAGTACTTC,once,TRBV28,-,13,TRBJ2-7
CASRKDPGDSSYNSPLHF,TGTGCCAGCCGCAAAGATCCGGGGGATAGCTCCTATAATTCACCCCTCCACTTT,-,TRBV9,-,18,TRBJ1-6
CAWSGAFREAFF,TGTGCCTGGAGTGGCGCATTTAGAGAAGCTTTCTTT,few,TRBV30,-,12,TRBJ1-1
CATSRPQGRRREKLFF,TGTGCCACCAGCAGACCCCAGGGGAGGAGACGGGAAAAACTGTTTTTT,once,TRBV15,-,16,TRBJ1-4
CASSARPGQGTGDTQYF,TGTGCCAGCAGCGCCCGACCGGGACAGGGAACCGGAGATACGCAGTATTTT,once,TRBV9,TRBD1,17,TRBJ2-3
CASSVEKGGRMNTEAFF,TGTGCCAGCAGCGTCGAAAAGGGGGGACGCATGAACACTGAAGCTTTCTTT,-,TRBV9,-,17,TRBJ1-1
CASSDRVNYGYTF,TGTGCCAGCAGTGACAGGGTTAACTATGGCTACACCTTC,once,TRBV25-1,-,13,TRBJ1-2
CASSPDRTNTGELFF,TGTGCCAGCAGCCCCGACAGGACGAACACCGGGGAGCTGTTTTTT,-,TRBV5-4,-,15,TRBJ2-2
CASSLKDGKNTEAFF,TGTGCCAGCAGCTTAAAGGACGGAAAGAACACTGAAGCTTTCTTT,-,TRBV7-9,-,15,TRBJ1-1
CASSPGQTRWEKLFF,TGTGCCAGCAGCCCGGGACAAACCCGCTGGGAAAAACTGTTTTTT,-,TRBV28,-,15,TRBJ1-4
CSVEVFNYGYTF,TGCAGCGTTGAAGTATTTAACTATGGCTACACCTTC,once,TRBV29-1,-,12,TRBJ1-2
CSASDTNYGYTF,TGCAGCGCCTCAGACACGAACTATGGCTACACCTTC,-,TRBV29-1,-,12,TRBJ1-2